These 8 T cell receptor beta chains originate from one sample sequenced in a study of naive and memory T cell subsets. An equimolar mix of two oligonucleotides served as the beta constant-region primer for TRBC1 and TRBC2. Ligated cDNA was amplified by four rounds of PCR with nested alpha and beta constant-region primers and SP2. MiXCR, applied by TCRdb to the UMI-ligation and nested PCR reads, yields one record per CDR3 protein. The repertoire holds 150,000 or so distinct CDR3 sequences, with approximately 22% as singletons. These receptors are not linked to any known antigen. Whole-study results and caveats: A few larger clonotypes appeared in naive repertoires, especially CD8, possibly memory cells re-expressing CD45RA.

What was sequenced was naive CD4+ T cells from blood. These receptors were taken from a human donor in good health.

This clonotype occurred many times. The chain has TRBV6-5 and TRBJ1-5; weak D call: TRBD1 (6 bases). This CDR3 contains 13 residues. Trimming took 6 bases from V and 6 from J, leaving 12 bases between them. Germline values: CDR1 MNHEY, CDR2 SVGAGI. The CDR3 bases are TGTGCCAGCAGCGGGACAAGGAGTCAGCCCCAGCATTTT. This gives the protein CASSGTRSQPQHF.

This clonotype was observed at least ten times. This chain connects TRBV4-2 to TRBJ2-1, with 11 bases aligning to TRBD2. The V segment lost 0 bases and the J segment 0 bases; nucleotides outside the gene matches: 7. The germline gives CDR1 LGHNA, CDR2 YNFKEQ. The length of the CDR3 is 19 residues. The DNA for the CDR3 is TGTGCCAGCAGCCAAGATGGGACCGGGACTAGCGGCTCCTACAATGAGCAGTTCTTC. Translated, it gives CASSQDGTGTSGSYNEQFF.

In nucleotides, the CDR3 is TGTGCCAGCAGCTTAGCGGGGGACCCCCTCCACTTT. Its protein is CASSLAGDPLHF. The rearrangement uses TRBV7-9 and TRBJ1-6; a possible D gene is TRBD1 (5 bases). Germline V gene sequence: CDR1 SEHNR, CDR2 FQNEAQ (reference sequence). With 0 bases removed from V and 13 bases from J, the gap between germline ends came to 7 bases. This CDR3 has 12 amino acids.

The chain couples TRBV27 to TRBJ2-7, with D perhaps TRBD1 (6 bases). This CDR3 has 15 residues. Germline CDR1 is MNHEY and CDR2 is SMNVEV (reference sequence). Trimming shortened V by 4 bases and J by 2 bases, and 15 bases separated the two germline ends. The CDR3 is CASSSTGTKTYEQYF. For the CDR3, the DNA is TGTGCCAGCAGTTCCACCGGGACAAAAACCTACGAGCAGTACTTC.

The rearrangement uses TRBV2 and TRBJ1-2; D is ambiguous. Per the germline V gene, CDR1 is SNHLY and CDR2 is FYNNEI. V lost 5 bases and J lost 3, with 10 bases in between. The CDR3 extends over 13 amino acids. CDR3 protein: CASSPGTYYGYTF. The CDR3 bases are TGTGCCAGCAGTCCCGGAACCTACTATGGCTACACCTTC.

The V gene is TRBV5-4, the J gene TRBJ1-5, with a possible D match to TRBD1 (5 bases). The CDR3 runs 14 residues. CDR1 SGHNT and CDR2 YYREEE come from the germline V gene (reference sequence). V lost 2 bases and J 1 base, leaving 7 bases between the germline ends. CDR3 DNA sequence: TGTGCCAGCAGCTTTCGGGGGAGCAATCAGCCCCAGCATTTT. Translating gives CASSFRGSNQPQHF.

In this sample, this clonotype turned up many times. The chain employs TRBV27 and TRBJ2-6; D not resolved. The CDR3 spans 13 residues. V was trimmed by 10 bases and J by 0 bases, leaving 7 bases between them. In germline, CDR1 is MNHEY, CDR2 SMNVEV (reference sequence). CDR3 bases: TGTGCCACCCGGGCCTCTGGGGCCAACGTCCTGACTTTC. It specifies CATRASGANVLTF.

V and J are TRBV29-1 and TRBJ1-6; D gene uncertain. Looked up from germline, CDR1 is SQVTM and CDR2 is ANQGSEA. V shed 7 bases and J shed 5 bases, with 6 bases lying between them. The CDR3 loop spans 11 amino acids. The CDR3 here is CSGSDNSPLHF. CDR3 nucleotides: TGCAGCGGATCCGATAATTCACCCCTCCACTTT.